This entry describes one T cell receptor (beta chain). Its specificity is not known. This specimen comes from a study of OX40 agonist ivuxolimab in advanced cancers. Study-level background: Patients received ivuxolimab, an agonistic anti-OX40 (CD134) antibody. Patients got intravenous ivuxolimab at 0.01 to 10 mg/kg every 2 weeks.

The repertoire was sequenced with immunoSEQ multiplex PCR; TCRdb's copy has only in-frame clones and lacks some. The table includes some 77,000 clones, more than 85% detected once. Study-level findings and limits: Some of the lowest clonal expansion was seen in partial responders at 0.1-3.0 mg/kg.

The CDR3 is made up of 14 amino acids. CDR1 is MDHEN, CDR2 SYDVKM, per germline. The germline V and J ends were trimmed by 2 bases and 5 bases, with 12 bases remaining between them. Sequenced material: CD4+ or CD8+ T cells sorted from blood, taken in a trial of the OX40 agonist ivuxolimab. The chain recombines TRBV28 with TRBJ1-2; no clear D. The source is an adult with an advanced solid tumor such as melanoma, head and neck, liver or kidney cancer. This CDR3 reads CASSLRINYYGYTF. DNA for the CDR3: TGTGCCAGCAGTTTACGGATAAACTATTATGGCTACACCTTC.